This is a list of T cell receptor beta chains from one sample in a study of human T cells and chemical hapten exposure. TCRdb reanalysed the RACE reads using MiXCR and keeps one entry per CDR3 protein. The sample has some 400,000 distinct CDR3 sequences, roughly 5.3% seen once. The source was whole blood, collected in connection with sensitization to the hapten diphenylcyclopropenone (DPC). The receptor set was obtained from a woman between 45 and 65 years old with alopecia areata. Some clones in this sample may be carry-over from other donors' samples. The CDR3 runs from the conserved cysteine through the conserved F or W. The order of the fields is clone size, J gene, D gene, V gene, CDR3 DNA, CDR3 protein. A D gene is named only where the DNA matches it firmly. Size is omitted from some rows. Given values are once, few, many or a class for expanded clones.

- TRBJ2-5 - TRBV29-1 TGCAGCGTCACCGGAGAGACCCAGTACTTC CSVTGETQYF
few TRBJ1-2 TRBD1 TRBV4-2 TGTGCCAGCAGCCCCGGACAGGGCCTGGTGGATGGCTACACCTTC CASSPGQGLVDGYTF
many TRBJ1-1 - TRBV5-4 TGTGCCAGCGCCCTCCAAAGGGACACTGAAGCTTTCTTT CASALQRDTEAFF
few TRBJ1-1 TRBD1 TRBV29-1 TGCAGCGTTGGGGACAGTTGGAACACTGAAGCTTTCTTT CSVGDSWNTEAFF
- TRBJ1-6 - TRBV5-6 TGTGCCAGCAGCTTGGGGGGCTCCTATAATTCACCCCTCCACTTT CASSLGGSYNSPLHF
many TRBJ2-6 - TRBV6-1 TGTGCCAGCAGTAAGCTCTCTGGGGCTGGGGCCAACGTCCTGACTTTC CASSKLSGAGANVLTF
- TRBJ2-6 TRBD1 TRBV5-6 TGTGCCAGCACGCTAAACCGACAGGGGCAAACTGGGGCCAACGTCCTGACTTTC CASTLNRQGQTGANVLTF
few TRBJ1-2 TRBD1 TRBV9 TGTGCGAGCGAGACAGGGGGCTATGGCTACACCTTC CASETGGYGYTF
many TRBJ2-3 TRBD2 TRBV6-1 TGTGCCAGCAGAACCCAAATAATCCTAGCGGGAGGGGGCCCTAGCACAGATACGCAGTATTTT CASRTQIILAGGGPSTDTQYF
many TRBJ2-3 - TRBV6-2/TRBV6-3 TGTGCCAGCAGTGACGGGAGTCGCCCAGATACGCAGTATTTT CASSDGSRPDTQYF
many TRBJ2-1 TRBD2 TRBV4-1 TGCGCCAGCAGCCAAGAAGGGACTAGCGGGGGAATGAATGAGCAGTTCTTC CASSQEGTSGGMNEQFF
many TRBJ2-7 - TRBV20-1 TGCAGTGCTAGTCTTCCTGACTCCTACGAGCAGTACTTC CSASLPDSYEQYF
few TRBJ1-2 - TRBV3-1 TGTGCCAGCAGCCAAGATGATGGCAGGCCTCATGGCTACACCTTC CASSQDDGRPHGYTF
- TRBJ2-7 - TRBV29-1 TGCAGCGTTGAGAGACCCGCCAGCGGCGAGCAGTACTTC CSVERPASGEQYF
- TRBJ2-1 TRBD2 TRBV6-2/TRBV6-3 TGTGCCACCACTTTAGCGGGAGCGGGCAATGAGCAGTTCTTC CATTLAGAGNEQFF
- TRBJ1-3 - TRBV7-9 TGTGCCAGCAGCTTAGCCATGAGCGGACAGCACTCTGGAAACACCATATATTTT CASSLAMSGQHSGNTIYF